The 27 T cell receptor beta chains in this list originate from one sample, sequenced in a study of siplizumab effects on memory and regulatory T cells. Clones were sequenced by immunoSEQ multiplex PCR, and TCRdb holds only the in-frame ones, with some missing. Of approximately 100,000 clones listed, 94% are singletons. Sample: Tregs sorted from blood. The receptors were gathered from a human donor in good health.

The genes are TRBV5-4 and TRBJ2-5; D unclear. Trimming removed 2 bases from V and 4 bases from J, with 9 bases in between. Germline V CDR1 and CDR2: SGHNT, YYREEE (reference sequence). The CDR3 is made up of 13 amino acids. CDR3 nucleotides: TGTGCCAGCAGCTTAGGGAAAGCAGAGACCCAGTACTTC. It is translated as CASSLGKAETQYF.

Here the CDR3 DNA reads TGTGCCAGCAGGGCTGTAGCGGGGATCTACAATGAGCAGTTCTTC. This encodes CASRAVAGIYNEQFF. V usage is TRBV6-1 and J usage is TRBJ2-1; TRBD2 matches 8 bases. The CDR3 sequence is 15 residues long. Germline CDR1 is MNHNS and CDR2 is SASEGT. Germline trimming cut 6 bases from V and 3 bases from J; bases unmatched to any gene: 7.

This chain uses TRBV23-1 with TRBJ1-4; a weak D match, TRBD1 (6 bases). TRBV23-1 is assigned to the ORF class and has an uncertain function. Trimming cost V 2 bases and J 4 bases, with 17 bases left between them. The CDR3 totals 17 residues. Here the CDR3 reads CASSQPQGLRDNEKLFF. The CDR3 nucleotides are TGCGCCAGCAGTCAACCCCAGGGGTTGAGGGATAATGAAAAACTGTTTTTT.

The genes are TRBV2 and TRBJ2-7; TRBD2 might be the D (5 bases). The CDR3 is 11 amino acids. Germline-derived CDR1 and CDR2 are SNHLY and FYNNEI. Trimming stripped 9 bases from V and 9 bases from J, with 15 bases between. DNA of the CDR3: TGTGCCAGTGGAGGCGGCCTGAGGCAGTACTTC. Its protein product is CASGGGLRQYF.

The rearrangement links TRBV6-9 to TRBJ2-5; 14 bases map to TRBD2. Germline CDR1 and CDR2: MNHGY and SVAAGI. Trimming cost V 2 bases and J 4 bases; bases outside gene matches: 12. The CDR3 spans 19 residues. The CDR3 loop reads CASSYDGTSGSFGRETQYF. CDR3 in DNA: TGTGCCAGCAGTTATGATGGGACTAGCGGGAGTTTTGGGCGAGAGACCCAGTACTTC.

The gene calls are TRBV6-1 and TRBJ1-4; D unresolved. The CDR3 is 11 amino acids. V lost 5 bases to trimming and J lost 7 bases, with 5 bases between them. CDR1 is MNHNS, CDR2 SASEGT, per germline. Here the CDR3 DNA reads TGTGCCAGCAGTCGGAGTGAAAAACTGTTTTTT. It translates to CASSRSEKLFF.

DNA for the CDR3: TGTGCCAGCAGCCACGGGAAAACTAGCGGGAGAACCGGGGAGCTGTTTTTT. Translation: CASSHGKTSGRTGELFF. V usage is TRBV7-3 and J usage is TRBJ2-2; 11 bases align to TRBD2. This CDR3 has 17 residues. Unmatched junction bases numbered 10, after V lost 5 bases and J lost 5 bases. Germline values: CDR1 SGHTA, CDR2 FQGTGA. Together with reference TRBV7-3 and TRBJ2-2, the CDR3 gives the full variable domain: GAGVSQTPSNKVTEKGKYVELRCDPISGHTALYWYRQSLGQGPEFLIYFQGTGAADDSGLPNDRFFAVRPEGSVSTLKIQRTERGDSAVYLCASSHGKTSGRTGELFFGEGSRLTVL.

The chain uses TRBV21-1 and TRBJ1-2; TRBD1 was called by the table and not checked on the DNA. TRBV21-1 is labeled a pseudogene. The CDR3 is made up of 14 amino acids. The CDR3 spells CASSSKTAYYGYTF. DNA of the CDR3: TGTGCCAGCAGCAGCAAGACAGCTTACTATGGCTACACCTTC.

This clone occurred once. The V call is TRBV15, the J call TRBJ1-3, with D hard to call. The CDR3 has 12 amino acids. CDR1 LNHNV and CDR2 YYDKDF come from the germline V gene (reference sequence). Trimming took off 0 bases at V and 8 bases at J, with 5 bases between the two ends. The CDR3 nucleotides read TGTGCCACCAGCAGAGATCGGGACACCATATATTTT. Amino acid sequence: CATSRDRDTIYF. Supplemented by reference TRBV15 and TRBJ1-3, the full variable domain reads DAMVIQNPRYQVTQFGKPVTLSCSQTLNHNVMYWYQQKSSQAPKLLFHYYDKDFNNEADTPDNFQSRRPNTSFCFLDIRSPGLGDTAMYLCATSRDRDTIYFGEGSWLTVV.

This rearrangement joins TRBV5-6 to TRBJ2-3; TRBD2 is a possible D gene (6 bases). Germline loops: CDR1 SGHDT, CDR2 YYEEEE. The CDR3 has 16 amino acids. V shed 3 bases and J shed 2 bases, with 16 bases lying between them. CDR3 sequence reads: CASSWGVGPFTDTQYF. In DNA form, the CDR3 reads TGTGCCAGCAGCTGGGGGGTCGGGCCCTTCACAGATACGCAGTATTTT.

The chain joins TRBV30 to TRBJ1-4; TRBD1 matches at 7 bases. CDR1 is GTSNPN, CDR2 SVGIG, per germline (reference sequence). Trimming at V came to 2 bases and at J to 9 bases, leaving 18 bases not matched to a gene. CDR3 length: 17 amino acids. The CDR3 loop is CAWSRVSGTVGRKKLFF. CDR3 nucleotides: TGTGCCTGGAGTAGAGTTTCCGGGACAGTGGGCCGGAAAAAACTGTTTTTT.

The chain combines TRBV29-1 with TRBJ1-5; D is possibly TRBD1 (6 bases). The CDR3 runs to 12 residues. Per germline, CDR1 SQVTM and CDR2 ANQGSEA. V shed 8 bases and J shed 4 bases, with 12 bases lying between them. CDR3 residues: CSIGQSNQPQHF. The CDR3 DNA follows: TGCAGCATCGGACAGAGTAATCAGCCCCAGCATTTT.

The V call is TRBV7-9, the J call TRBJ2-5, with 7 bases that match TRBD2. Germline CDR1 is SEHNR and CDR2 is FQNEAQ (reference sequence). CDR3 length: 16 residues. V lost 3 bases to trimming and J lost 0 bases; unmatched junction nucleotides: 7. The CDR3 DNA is TGTGCCAGCAGCTTGGGAGGGAGCCTTTACCAAGAGACCCAGTACTTC. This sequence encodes CASSLGGSLYQETQYF.

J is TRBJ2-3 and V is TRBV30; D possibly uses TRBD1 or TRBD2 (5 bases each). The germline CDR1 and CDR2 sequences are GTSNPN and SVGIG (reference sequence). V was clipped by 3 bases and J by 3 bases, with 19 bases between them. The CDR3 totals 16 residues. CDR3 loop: CAWRGRLGVVTDTQYF. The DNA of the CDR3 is TGTGCCTGGAGGGGAAGACTGGGGGTAGTTACAGATACGCAGTATTTT.

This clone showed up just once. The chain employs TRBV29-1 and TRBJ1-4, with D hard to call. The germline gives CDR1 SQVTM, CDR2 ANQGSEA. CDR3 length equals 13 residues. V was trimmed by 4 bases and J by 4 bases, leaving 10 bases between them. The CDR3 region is CSVGDFLNEKLFF. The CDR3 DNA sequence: TGCAGCGTTGGAGATTTCCTTAATGAAAAACTGTTTTTT.

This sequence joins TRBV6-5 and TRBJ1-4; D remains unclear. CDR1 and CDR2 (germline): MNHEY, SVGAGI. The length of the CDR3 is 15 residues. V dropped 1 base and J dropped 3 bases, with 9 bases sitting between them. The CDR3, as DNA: TGTGCCAGCAGTTACTTAGAGAGATCTAATGAAAAACTGTTTTTT. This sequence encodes CASSYLERSNEKLFF.

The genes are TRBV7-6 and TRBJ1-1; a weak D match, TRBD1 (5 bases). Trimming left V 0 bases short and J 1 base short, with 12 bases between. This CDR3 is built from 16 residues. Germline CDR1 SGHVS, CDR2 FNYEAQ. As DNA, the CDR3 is TGTGCCAGCAGCTTAGCTCCCCCAGGGACGAACACTGAAGCTTTCTTT. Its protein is CASSLAPPGTNTEAFF.

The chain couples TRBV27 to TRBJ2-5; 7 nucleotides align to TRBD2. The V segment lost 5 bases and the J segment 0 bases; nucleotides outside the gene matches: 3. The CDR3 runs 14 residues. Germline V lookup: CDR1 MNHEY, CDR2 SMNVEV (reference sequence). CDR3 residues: CASSVGTNQETQYF. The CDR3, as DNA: TGTGCCAGCAGTGTAGGGACTAACCAAGAGACCCAGTACTTC.

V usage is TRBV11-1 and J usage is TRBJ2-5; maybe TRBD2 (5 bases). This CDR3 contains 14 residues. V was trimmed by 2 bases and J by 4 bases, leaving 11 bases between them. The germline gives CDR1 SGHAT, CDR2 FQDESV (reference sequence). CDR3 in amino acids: CASSLSRGSETQYF. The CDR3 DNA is TGTGCCAGCAGCTTAAGTCGGGGTTCAGAGACCCAGTACTTC.

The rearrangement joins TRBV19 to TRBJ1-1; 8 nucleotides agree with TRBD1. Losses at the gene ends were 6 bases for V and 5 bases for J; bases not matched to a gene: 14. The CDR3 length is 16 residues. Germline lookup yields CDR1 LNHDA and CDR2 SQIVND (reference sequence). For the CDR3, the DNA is TGTGCCAGTAGATTGAGGGGGACAGGTCAAACTACTGAAGCTTTCTTT. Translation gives CASRLRGTGQTTEAFF.

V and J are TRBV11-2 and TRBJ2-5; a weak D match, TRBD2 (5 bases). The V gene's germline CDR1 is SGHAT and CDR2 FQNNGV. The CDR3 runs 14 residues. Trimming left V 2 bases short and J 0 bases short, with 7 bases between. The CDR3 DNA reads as TGTGCCAGCAGCTTAAGGGAGTACCAAGAGACCCAGTACTTC. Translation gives CASSLREYQETQYF.

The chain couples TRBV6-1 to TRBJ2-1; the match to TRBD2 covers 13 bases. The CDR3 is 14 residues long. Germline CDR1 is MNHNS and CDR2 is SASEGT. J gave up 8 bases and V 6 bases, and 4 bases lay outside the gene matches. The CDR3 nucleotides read TGTGCCAGCAGACTAGCGGGAGGGCCACATGAGCAGTTCTTC. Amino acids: CASRLAGGPHEQFF.

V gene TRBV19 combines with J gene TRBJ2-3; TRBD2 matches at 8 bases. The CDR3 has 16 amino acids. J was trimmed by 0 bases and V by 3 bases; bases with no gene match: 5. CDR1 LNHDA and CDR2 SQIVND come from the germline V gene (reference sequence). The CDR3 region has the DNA TGTGCCAGTAGTATGCGGCTAGCGGGCAGCACAGATACGCAGTATTTT. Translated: CASSMRLAGSTDTQYF. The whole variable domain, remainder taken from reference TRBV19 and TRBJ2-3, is DGGITQSPKYLFRKEGQNVTLSCEQNLNHDAMYWYRQDPGQGLRLIYYSQIVNDFQKGDIAEGYSVSREKKESFPLTVTSAQKNPTAFYLCASSMRLAGSTDTQYFGPGTRLTVL.

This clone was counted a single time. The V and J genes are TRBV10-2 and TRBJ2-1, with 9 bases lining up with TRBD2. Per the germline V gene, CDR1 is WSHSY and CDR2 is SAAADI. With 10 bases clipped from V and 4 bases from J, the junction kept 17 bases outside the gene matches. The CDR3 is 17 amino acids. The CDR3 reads CATKVAGGPLIYNEQFF. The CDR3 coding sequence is TGCGCCACCAAGGTGGCGGGAGGGCCGCTAATTTACAATGAGCAGTTCTTC.

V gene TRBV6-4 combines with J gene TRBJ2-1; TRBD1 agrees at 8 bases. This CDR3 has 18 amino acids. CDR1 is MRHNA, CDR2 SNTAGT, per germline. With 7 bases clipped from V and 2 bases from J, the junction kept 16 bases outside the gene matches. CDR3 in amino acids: CASNQGTGWVGPYNEQFF. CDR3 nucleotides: TGTGCCAGCAACCAAGGGACAGGTTGGGTAGGGCCCTACAATGAGCAGTTCTTC.

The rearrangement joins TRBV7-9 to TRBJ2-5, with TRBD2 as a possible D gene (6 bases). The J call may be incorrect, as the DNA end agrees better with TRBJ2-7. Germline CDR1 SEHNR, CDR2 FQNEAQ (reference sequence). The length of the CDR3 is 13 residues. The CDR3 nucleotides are TGTGCCAGCAGCTTTCAGCGGGTTTACGAGCAGTACTTC. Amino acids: CASSFQRVYEQYF.

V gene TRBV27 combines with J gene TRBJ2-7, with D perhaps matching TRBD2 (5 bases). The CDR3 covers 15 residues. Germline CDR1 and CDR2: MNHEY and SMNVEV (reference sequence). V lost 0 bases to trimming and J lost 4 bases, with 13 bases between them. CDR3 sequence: CASSLSGSRVYEQYF. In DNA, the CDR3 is TGTGCCAGCAGTTTATCGGGGAGTCGCGTGTACGAGCAGTACTTC.